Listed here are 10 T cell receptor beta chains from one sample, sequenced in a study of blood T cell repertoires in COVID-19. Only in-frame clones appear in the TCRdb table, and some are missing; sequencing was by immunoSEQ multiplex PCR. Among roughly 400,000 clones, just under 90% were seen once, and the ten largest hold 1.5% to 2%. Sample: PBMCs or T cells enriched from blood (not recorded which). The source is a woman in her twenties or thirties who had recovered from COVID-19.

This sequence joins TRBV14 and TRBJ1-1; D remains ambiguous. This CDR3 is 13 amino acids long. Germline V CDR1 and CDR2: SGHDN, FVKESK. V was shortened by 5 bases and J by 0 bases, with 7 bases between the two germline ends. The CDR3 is CASSGQMNTEAFF. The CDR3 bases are TGTGCCAGCAGCGGGCAGATGAACACTGAAGCTTTCTTT.

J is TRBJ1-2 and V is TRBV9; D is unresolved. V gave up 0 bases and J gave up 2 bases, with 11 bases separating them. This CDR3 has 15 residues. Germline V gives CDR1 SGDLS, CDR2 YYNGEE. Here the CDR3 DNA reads TGTGCCAGCAGCGTAGGGAGTAGCCTGAACTATGGCTACACCTTC. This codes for CASSVGSSLNYGYTF. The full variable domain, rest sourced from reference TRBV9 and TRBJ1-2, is DSGVTQTPKHLITATGQRVTLRCSPRSGDLSVYWYQQSLDQGLQFLIQYYNGEERAKGNILERFSAQQFPDLHSELNLSSLELGDSALYFCASSVGSSLNYGYTFGSGTRLTVV.

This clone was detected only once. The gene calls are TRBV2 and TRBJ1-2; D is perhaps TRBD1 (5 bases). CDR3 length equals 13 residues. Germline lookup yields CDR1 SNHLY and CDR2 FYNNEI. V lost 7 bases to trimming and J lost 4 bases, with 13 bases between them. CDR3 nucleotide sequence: TGTGCCAGCAAGCAGGGTTTCTTCTATGGCTACACCTTC. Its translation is CASKQGFFYGYTF.

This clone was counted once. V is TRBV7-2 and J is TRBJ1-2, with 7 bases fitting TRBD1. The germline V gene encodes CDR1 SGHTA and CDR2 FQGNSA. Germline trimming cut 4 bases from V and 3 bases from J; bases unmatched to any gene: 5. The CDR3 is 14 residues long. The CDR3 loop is CASSWVGQDYGYTF. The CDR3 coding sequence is TGTGCCAGCAGCTGGGTAGGACAGGACTATGGCTACACCTTC.

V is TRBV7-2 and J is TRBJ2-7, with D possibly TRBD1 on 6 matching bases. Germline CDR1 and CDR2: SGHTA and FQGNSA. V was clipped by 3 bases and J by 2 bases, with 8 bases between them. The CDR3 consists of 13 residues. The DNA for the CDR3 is TGTGCCAGCAGCTTCGGACAGACCTACGAGCAGTACTTC. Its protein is CASSFGQTYEQYF. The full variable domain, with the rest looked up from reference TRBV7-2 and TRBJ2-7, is GAGVSQSPSNKVTEKGKDVELRCDPISGHTALYWYRQSLGQGLEFLIYFQGNSAPDKSGLPSDRFSAERTGGSVSTLTIQRTQQEDSAVYLCASSFGQTYEQYFGPGTRLTVT.

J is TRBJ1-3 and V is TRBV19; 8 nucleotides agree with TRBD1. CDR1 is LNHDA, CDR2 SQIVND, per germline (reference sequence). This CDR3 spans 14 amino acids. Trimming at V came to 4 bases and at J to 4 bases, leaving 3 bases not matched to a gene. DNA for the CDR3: TGTGCCAGTAGTAGAGGACAGGGAGGAAACACCATATATTTT. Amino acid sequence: CASSRGQGGNTIYF.

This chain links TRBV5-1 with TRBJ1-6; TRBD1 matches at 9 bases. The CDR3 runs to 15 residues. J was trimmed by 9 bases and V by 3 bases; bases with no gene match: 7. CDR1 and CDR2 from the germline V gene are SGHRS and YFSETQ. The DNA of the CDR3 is TGCGCCAGCAGCTCGTGGCCGGGACAGGGTTCACCCCTCCACTTT. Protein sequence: CASSSWPGQGSPLHF.

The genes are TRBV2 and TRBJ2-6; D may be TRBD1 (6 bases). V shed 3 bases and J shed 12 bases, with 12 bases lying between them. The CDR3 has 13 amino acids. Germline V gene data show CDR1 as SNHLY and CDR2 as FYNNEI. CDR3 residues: CASSEGAFSVLTF. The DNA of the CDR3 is TGTGCCAGCAGTGAGGGGGCATTCTCCGTCCTGACTTTC.

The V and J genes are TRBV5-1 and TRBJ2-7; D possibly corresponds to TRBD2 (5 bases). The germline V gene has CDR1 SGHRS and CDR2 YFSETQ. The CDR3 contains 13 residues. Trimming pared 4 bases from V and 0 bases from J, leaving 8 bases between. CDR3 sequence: CASSEGSSYEQYF. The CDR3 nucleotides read TGCGCCAGCAGCGAGGGTTCCTCCTACGAGCAGTACTTC.

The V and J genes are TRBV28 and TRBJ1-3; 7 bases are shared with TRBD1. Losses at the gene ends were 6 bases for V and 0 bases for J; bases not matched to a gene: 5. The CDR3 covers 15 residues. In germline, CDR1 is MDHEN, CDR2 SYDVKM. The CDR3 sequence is CASRRTGLSGNTIYF. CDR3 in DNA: TGTGCCAGCAGGCGGACAGGTCTCTCTGGAAACACCATATATTTT.